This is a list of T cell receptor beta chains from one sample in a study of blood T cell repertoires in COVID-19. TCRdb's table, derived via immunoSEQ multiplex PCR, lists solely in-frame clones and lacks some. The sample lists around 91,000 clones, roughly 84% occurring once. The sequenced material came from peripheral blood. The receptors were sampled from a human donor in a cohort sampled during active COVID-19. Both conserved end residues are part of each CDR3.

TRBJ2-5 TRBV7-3 CAKLMKSQETQYF
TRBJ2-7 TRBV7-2 CASTLSSYEQYF
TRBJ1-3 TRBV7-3 CARPGGRPGNTIYF
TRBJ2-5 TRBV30 CAWRPKTSHVGETQYF
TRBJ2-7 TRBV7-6 CASSLARGQGMGEQYF
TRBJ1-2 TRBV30 CAWSVVGTGGGYTF
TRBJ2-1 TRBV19 CASSSGRSSYNEQFF
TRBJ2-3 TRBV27 CASSQPRDRGSFFSGRSTDTQYF
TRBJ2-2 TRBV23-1 CASTRTGQFTGELFF
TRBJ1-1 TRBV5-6 CASSLAGFGNTEAFF
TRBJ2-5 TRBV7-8 CASSLFGQGRTRETQYF
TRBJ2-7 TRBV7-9 CASSYGQVSYEQYF
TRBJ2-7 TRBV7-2 CASSLMGQGAYEQYF
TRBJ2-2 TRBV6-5 CATGEENTGELFF
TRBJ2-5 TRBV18 CASSPNLDSQETQYF
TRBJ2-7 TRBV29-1 CSATGLAGSPTF
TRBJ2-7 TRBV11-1 CASSLTGGLSYEQYF
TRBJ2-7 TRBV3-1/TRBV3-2 CASSQERLAGAHEQYF
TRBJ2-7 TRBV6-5 CAAKGPAGAEEQYF
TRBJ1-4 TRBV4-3 CASSQEGGLGEKLFF
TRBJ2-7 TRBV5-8 CASSRTVSYEQYF
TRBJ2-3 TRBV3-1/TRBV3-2 CASSQGPRTDTQYF
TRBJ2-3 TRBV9 CASTGDSDTQYF
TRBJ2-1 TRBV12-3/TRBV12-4 CGSGRSYNEQFF
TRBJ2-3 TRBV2 CASRAGMLAGVVDTQYF
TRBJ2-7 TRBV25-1 CASSPSVLTYEQYF
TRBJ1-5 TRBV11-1 CASSFGPNQPQHF
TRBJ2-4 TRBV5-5 CASSTWGLENIQYF
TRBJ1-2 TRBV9 CASSPGDRVDGYTF
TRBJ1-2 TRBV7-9 CASSLVGERNYGYTF
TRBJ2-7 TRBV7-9 CASSLGAYEQYF
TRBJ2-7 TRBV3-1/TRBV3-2 CASSPFSGGYYEQYF
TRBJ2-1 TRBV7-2 CASSLARGRYEQFF
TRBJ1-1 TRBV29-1 CSASEGNTEAFF
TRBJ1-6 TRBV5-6 CASSLAVADSPLHF
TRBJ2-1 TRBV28 CASSLWTSGADNEQFF
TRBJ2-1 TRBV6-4 CASSVVAGSYNEQFF
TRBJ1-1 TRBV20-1 CSAAGTGEAFF
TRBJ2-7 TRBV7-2 CASRPGGADPYEQYF
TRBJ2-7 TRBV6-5 CASSYSDSYYEQYF
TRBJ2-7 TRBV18 CASSPLRGYEQYF
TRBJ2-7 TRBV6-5 CASSPWQGRGEQYF
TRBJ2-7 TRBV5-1 CASSRQGGSNEQYF
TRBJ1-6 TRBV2 CASSGGLLNSPLHF
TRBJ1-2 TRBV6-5 CASSQGTGGGYTF
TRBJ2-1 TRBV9 CASSITSGNEQFF
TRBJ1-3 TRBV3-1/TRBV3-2 CASSQDTGGGRNTIYF